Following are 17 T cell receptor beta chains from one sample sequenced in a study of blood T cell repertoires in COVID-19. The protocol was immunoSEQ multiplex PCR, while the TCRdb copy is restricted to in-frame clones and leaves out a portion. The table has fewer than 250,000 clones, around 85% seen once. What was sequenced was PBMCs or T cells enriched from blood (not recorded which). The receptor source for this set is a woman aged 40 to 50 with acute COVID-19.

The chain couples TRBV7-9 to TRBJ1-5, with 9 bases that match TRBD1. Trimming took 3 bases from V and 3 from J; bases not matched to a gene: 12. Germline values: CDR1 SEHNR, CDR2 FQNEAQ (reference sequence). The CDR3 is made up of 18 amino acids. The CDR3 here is CASSFGQGNLLLNQPQHF. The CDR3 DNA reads TGTGCCAGCAGCTTCGGACAGGGGAACCTACTACTCAATCAGCCCCAGCATTTT.

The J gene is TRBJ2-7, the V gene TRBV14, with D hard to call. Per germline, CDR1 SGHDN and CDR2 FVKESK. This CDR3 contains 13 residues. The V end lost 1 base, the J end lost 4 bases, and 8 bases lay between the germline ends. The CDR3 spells CASSQGRAYEQYF. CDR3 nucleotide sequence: TGTGCCAGCAGCCAAGGTAGAGCGTACGAGCAGTACTTC.

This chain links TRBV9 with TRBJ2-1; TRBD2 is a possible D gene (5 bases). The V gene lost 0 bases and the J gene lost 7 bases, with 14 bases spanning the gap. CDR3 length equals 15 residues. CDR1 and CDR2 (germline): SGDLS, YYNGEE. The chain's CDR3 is CASSVEAWTGNEQFF. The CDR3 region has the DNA TGTGCCAGCAGCGTAGAGGCATGGACGGGGAATGAGCAGTTCTTC.

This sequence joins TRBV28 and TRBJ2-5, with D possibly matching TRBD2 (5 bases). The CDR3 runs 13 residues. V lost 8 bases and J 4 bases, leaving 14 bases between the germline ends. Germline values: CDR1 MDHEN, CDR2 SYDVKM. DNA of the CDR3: TGTGCCAGCGGCCCACTAGTCCGAGAGACCCAGTACTTC. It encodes CASGPLVRETQYF.

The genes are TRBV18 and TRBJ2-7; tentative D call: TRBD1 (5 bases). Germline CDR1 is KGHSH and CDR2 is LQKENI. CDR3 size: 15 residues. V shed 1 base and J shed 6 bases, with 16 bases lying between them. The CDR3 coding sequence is TGTGCCAGCTCACCACTAGAATTTGGTAGGGGCGAGCAGTACTTC. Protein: CASSPLEFGRGEQYF.

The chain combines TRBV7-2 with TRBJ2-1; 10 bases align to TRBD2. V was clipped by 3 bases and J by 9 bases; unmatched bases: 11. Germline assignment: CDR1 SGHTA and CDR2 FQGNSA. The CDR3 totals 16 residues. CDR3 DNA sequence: TGTGCCAGCAGCTTTCCTCCTAGCGGGAGTATGAGTGAGCAGTTCTTC. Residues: CASSFPPSGSMSEQFF.

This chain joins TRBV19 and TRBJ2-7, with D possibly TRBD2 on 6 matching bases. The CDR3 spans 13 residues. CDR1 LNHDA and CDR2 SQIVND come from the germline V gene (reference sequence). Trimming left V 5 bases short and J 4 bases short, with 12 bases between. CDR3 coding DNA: TGTGCCAGTAGTGCGGGGCGGTTATACGAGCAGTACTTC. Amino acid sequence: CASSAGRLYEQYF.

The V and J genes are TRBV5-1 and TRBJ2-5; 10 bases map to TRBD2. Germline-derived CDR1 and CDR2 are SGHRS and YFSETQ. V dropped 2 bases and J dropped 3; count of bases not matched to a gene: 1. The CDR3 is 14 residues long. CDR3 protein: CASSLAGGKETQYF. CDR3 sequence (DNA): TGCGCCAGCAGCTTAGCGGGAGGGAAAGAGACCCAGTACTTC. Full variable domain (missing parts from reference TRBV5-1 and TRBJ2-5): KAGVTQTPRYLIKTRGQQVTLSCSPISGHRSVSWYQQTPGQGLQFLFEYFSETQRNKGNFPGRFSGRQFSNSRSEMNVSTLELGDSALYLCASSLAGGKETQYFGPGTRLLVL.

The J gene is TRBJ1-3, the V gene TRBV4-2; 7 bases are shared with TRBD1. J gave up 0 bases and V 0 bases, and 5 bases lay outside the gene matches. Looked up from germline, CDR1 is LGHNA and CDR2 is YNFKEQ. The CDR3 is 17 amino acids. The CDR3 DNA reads TGTGCCAGCAGCCAAGAGACAGGGCCTAGCTCTGGAAACACCATATATTTT. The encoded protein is CASSQETGPSSGNTIYF.

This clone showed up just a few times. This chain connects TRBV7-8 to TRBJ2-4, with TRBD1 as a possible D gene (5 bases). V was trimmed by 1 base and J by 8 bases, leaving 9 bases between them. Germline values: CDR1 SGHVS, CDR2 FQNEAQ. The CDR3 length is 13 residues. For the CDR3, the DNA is TGTGCCAGCAGCTTAGAGGGGTGGGACATTCAGTACTTC. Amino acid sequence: CASSLEGWDIQYF.

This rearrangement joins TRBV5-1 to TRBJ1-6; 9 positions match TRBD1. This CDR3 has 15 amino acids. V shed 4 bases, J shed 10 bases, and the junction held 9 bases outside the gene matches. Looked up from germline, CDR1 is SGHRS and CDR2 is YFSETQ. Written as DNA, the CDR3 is TGCGCCAGCAGCGCAGGACAGGGGAGAGAGTCACCCCTCCACTTT. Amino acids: CASSAGQGRESPLHF.

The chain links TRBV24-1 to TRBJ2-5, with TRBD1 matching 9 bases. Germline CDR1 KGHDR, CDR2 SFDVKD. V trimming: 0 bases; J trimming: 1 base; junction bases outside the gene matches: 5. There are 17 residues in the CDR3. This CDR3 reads CATSDLPGQGGQETQYF. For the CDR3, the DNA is TGTGCCACCAGTGATTTGCCGGGACAGGGAGGCCAAGAGACCCAGTACTTC.

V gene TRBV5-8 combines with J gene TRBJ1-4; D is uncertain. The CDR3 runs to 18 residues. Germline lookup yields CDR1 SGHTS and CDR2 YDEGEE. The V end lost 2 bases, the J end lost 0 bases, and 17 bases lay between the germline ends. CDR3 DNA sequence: TGTGCCAGCAGCTTCGGAGGGAGCGCCATTGCAACTAATGAAAAACTGTTTTTT. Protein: CASSFGGSAIATNEKLFF.

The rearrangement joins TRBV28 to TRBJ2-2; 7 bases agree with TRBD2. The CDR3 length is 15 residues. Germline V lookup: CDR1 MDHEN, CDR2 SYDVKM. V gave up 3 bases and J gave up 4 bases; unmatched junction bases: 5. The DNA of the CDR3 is TGTGCCAGCAGTTTGGGCGGGAGAGCCACCGGGGAGCTGTTTTTT. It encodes CASSLGGRATGELFF.

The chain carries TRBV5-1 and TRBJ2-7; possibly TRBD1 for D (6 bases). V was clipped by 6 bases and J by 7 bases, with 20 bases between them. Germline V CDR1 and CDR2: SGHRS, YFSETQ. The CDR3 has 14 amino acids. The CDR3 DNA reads TGCGCCAGCACCGGATCGACAGGTCCGGGAGAGCAGTACTTC. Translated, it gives CASTGSTGPGEQYF. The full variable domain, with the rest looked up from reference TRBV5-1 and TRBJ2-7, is KAGVTQTPRYLIKTRGQQVTLSCSPISGHRSVSWYQQTPGQGLQFLFEYFSETQRNKGNFPGRFSGRQFSNSRSEMNVSTLELGDSALYLCASTGSTGPGEQYFGPGTRLTVT.

CDR3 DNA: TGTGCCAGCAGCCCAGGGTCTCTCTTCTCCAATGAGCAGTTCTTC. It encodes CASSPGSLFSNEQFF. V usage is TRBV28 and J usage is TRBJ2-1, with a tentative D call TRBD1 (5 bases). Germline values: CDR1 MDHEN, CDR2 SYDVKM. CDR3 length equals 15 residues. V lost 6 bases and J 6 bases, leaving 18 bases between the germline ends.

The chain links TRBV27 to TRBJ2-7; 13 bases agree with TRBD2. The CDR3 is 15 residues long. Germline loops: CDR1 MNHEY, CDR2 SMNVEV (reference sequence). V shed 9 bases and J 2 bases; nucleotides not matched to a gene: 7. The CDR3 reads CASTRGTSGTYEQYF. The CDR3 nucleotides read TGTGCCAGTACAAGGGGGACTAGCGGGACCTACGAGCAGTACTTC.